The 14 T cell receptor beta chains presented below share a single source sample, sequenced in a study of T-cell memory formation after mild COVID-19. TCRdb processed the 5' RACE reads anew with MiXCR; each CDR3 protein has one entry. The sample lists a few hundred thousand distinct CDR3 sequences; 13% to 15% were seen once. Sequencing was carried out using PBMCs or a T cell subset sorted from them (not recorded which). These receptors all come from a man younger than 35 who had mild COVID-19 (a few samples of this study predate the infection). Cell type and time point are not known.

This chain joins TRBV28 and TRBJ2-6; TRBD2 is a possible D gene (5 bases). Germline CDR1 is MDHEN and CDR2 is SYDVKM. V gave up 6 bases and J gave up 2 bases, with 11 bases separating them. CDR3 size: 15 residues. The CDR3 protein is CASSGVPAGANVLTF. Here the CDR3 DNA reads TGTGCCAGCAGCGGGGTCCCCGCTGGGGCCAACGTCCTGACTTTC.

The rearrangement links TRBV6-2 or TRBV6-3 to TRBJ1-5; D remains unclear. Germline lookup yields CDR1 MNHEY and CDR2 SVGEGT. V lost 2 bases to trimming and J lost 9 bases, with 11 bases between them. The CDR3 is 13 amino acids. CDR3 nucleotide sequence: TGTGCCAGCAGTTACGACGGGAAGGCGCCCCAGCATTTT. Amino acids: CASSYDGKAPQHF.

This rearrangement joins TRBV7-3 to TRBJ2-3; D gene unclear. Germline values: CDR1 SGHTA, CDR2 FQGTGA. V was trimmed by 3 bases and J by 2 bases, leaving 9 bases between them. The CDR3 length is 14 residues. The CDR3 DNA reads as TGTGCCAGCAGCTTTTCTGGGTTCACAGATACGCAGTATTTT. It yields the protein CASSFSGFTDTQYF.

The CDR3 reads CASSLGGGEKLFF. DNA for the CDR3: TGTGCCAGCAGCTTAGGCGGTGGTGAAAAACTGTTTTTT. V gene TRBV7-9 combines with J gene TRBJ1-4; D call uncertain. This CDR3 region has 13 residues. The V gene's germline CDR1 is SEHNR and CDR2 FQNEAQ (reference sequence). V was trimmed by 1 base and J by 7 bases, leaving 7 bases between them.

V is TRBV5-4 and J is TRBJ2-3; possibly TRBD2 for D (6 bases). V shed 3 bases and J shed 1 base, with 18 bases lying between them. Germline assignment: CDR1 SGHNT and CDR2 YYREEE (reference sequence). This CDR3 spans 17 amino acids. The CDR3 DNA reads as TGTGCCAGCAGCTACACCTCCGGGACTCGGCGCACAGATACGCAGTATTTT. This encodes CASSYTSGTRRTDTQYF.

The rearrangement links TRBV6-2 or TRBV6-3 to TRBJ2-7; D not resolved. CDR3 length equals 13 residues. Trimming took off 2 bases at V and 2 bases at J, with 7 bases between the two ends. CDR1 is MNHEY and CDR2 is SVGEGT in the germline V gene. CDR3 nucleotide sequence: TGTGCCAGCAGTTACGGCAGAGCCTACGAGCAGTACTTC. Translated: CASSYGRAYEQYF.

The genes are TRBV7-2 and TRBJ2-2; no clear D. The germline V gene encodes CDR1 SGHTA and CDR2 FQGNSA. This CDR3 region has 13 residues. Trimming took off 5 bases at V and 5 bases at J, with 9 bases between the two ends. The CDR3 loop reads CASSLQLTGELFF. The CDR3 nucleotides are TGTGCCAGCAGCCTCCAGTTGACCGGGGAGCTGTTTTTT. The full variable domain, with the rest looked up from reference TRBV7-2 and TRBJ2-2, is GAGVSQSPSNKVTEKGKDVELRCDPISGHTALYWYRQSLGQGLEFLIYFQGNSAPDKSGLPSDRFSAERTGGSVSTLTIQRTQQEDSAVYLCASSLQLTGELFFGEGSRLTVL.

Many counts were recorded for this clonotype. CDR3 bases: TGCAGTGCTAGAGATCGGTCGGCCGGTCCTGGAAACACCATATATTTT. Encoded protein: CSARDRSAGPGNTIYF. This chain joins TRBV20-1 and TRBJ1-3; D is undetermined. This CDR3 is 16 amino acids long. V was shortened by 0 bases and J by 2 bases, with 14 bases between the two germline ends. CDR1 and CDR2 (germline): DFQATT, SNEGSKA (reference sequence).

The CDR3 DNA is TGTGCCACCAGTCGGGGAGCAGATACGCAGTATTTT. Translating it yields CATSRGADTQYF. The V gene is TRBV24-1, the J gene TRBJ2-3; a weak D match, TRBD2 (5 bases). This CDR3 is built from 12 residues. Germline V gene data show CDR1 as KGHDR and CDR2 as SFDVKD. Trimming removed 6 bases at V and 4 bases at J, with 7 bases between.

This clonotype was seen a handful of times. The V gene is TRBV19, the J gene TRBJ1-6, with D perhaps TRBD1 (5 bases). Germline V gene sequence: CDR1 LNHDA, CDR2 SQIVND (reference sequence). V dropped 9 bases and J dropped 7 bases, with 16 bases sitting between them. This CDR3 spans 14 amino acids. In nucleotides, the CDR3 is TGTGCCAGCAAGTTCACAGGTTCCAATTCACCCCTCCACTTT. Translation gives CASKFTGSNSPLHF.

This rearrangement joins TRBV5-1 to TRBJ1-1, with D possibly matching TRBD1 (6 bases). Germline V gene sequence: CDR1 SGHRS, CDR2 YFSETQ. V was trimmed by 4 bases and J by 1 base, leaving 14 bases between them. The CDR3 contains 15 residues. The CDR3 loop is CASSPRIGGNTEAFF. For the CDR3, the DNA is TGCGCCAGCAGCCCGCGGATAGGGGGGAACACTGAAGCTTTCTTT.

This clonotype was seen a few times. The CDR3 reads CAIRLGPSTGELFF. The CDR3 nucleotides are TGTGCCATACGTTTAGGCCCGAGCACCGGGGAGCTGTTTTTT. The chain combines TRBV6-5 with TRBJ2-2; D is unresolved. This CDR3 has 14 residues. CDR1 is MNHEY and CDR2 is SVGAGI in the germline V gene. V dropped 10 bases and J dropped 4 bases, with 16 bases sitting between them.

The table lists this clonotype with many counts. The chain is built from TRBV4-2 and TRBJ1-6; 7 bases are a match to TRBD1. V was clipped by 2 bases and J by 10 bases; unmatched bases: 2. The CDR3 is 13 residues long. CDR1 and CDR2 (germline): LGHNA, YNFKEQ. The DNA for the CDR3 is TGTGCCAGCAGCCAACCACAGGGGTCACCCCTCCACTTT. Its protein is CASSQPQGSPLHF.

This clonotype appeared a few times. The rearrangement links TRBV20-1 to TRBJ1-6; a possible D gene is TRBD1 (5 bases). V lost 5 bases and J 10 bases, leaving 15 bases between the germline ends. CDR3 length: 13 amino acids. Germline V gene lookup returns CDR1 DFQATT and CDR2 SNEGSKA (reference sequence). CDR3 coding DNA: TGCAGTGCTGCGAGGGGATCTCCGTCACCCCTCCACTTT. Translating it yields CSAARGSPSPLHF.